These 7 T cell receptor beta chains originate from one sample sequenced in a study of a mutant IDH1 vaccine in newly diagnosed glioma. Noted time point: baseline, week 1 (first vaccination visit). The treatment denotes: pre-vaccination baseline after standard-of-care therapy. Only in-frame clones appear in the TCRdb table, and some are missing; sequencing was by immunoSEQ multiplex PCR. This repertoire shows tens of thousands of clones, 80% to 90% found once; its top ten account for approximately 2.6%. The specimen was PBMCs, collected from a glioma patient treated with radiotherapy, temozolomide or both. The source is a man aged 30 to 45 with glioma.

The V call is TRBV5-8, the J call TRBJ1-2; no definite D call. V was trimmed by 4 bases and J by 2 bases, leaving 6 bases between them. This CDR3 is 12 amino acids long. CDR1 is SGHTS, CDR2 YDEGEE, per germline. For the CDR3, the DNA is TGTGCCAGCAGCCGGTTGAACTATGGCTACACCTTC. Translating gives CASSRLNYGYTF.

This clone came up a few times. The rearrangement uses TRBV4-1 and TRBJ1-1, with 12 bases identical to TRBD1. CDR1 is MGHRA and CDR2 is YSYEKL in the germline V gene. The CDR3 consists of 15 residues. Losses at the gene ends were 0 bases for V and 9 bases for J; bases not matched to a gene: 5. The DNA for the CDR3 is TGCGCCAGCAGCCAAGAGGGGACAGGGGGCAGAAAAGCTTTCTTT. This gives the protein CASSQEGTGGRKAFF.

The genes are TRBV6-1 and TRBJ2-1; perhaps TRBD1 as D (6 bases). The germline CDR1 and CDR2 sequences are MNHNS and SASEGT. This CDR3 comprises 15 residues. Trimming removed 1 base at V and 5 bases at J, with 12 bases between. The CDR3 coding sequence is TGTGCCAGCAGTGAAGGACAGGTTCGGCACAATGAGCAGTTCTTC. It specifies CASSEGQVRHNEQFF.

V gene TRBV5-1 combines with J gene TRBJ2-1; D unresolved. Between the trimmed V and J ends, which lost 2 bases and 8 bases, there was a span of 11 bases. Germline values: CDR1 SGHRS, CDR2 YFSETQ. This CDR3 region has 13 residues. This chain's CDR3 is CASSLSVRHEQFF. In nucleotides, the CDR3 is TGCGCCAGCAGCTTAAGCGTAAGGCATGAGCAGTTCTTC.

The chain combines TRBV14 with TRBJ2-5, with TRBD1 matching over 10 bases. J lost 5 bases, V lost 1 base, and 10 bases had no gene match. The CDR3 has 17 amino acids. Germline V gene lookup returns CDR1 SGHDN and CDR2 FVKESK. CDR3 coding DNA: TGTGCCAGCAGCCAAGGGGACAGGGGATTACGTATTGAGACCCAGTACTTC. The encoded protein is CASSQGDRGLRIETQYF.

This clone was seen once. This chain joins TRBV13 and TRBJ2-3; D uncertain. There are 13 residues in the CDR3. Germline V gene sequence: CDR1 PRHDT, CDR2 FYEKMQ (reference sequence). V lost 0 bases and J 0 bases, leaving 1 base between the germline ends. CDR3 loop: CASSLGSTDTQYF. The CDR3 DNA reads TGTGCCAGCAGCTTAGGGAGCACAGATACGCAGTATTTT.

This rearrangement joins TRBV5-4 to TRBJ1-4; D possibly corresponds to TRBD1 (6 bases). Germline-derived CDR1 and CDR2 are SGHNT and YYREEE (reference sequence). CDR3 length: 15 amino acids. The germline V and J ends were trimmed by 1 base and 4 bases, with 11 bases remaining between them. Here the CDR3 DNA reads TGTGCCAGCAGCTTGACGGGACAAAATAATGAAAAACTGTTTTTT. Encoded protein: CASSLTGQNNEKLFF.